Below are 12 T cell receptor beta chains sequenced from a single sample in a study of blood T cell repertoires in COVID-19. Data came from immunoSEQ multiplex PCR; TCRdb stores just in-frame clones and leaves some out. The data show approximately 290,000 clones, with 80% to 90% seen just once and approximately 4.2% held by the top ten. The sequenced sample was PBMCs or T cells enriched from blood (not recorded which). These TCRs come from a woman aged 25 to 39 who had recovered from COVID-19.

The rearrangement links TRBV6-5 to TRBJ2-7; TRBD2 aligns across 11 bases. There are 15 residues in the CDR3. Germline values: CDR1 MNHEY, CDR2 SVGAGI. The V and J ends lost 4 bases and 3 bases, in that order; junction bases with no gene match: 5. The CDR3, as DNA: TGTGCCAGCAGTTTCCTAGCGGGAGGAGGCTACGAGCAGTACTTC. As protein: CASSFLAGGGYEQYF.

For this clone: This may be a read error, as it is one base from a much larger clone. The chain employs TRBV2 and TRBJ2-5; the D gene is possibly TRBD1 (6 bases). The CDR3 is made up of 13 amino acids. Trimming left V 4 bases short and J 2 bases short, with 8 bases between. Per the germline V gene, CDR1 is SNHLY and CDR2 is FYNNEI. The CDR3 loop reads CASSGQEQETQYF. CDR3 DNA sequence: TGTGCCAGCAGTGGACAGGAACAAGAGACCCAGTACTTC.

The chain recombines TRBV3-1 (or the pseudogene TRBV3-2) with TRBJ2-1; TRBD1 aligns across 7 bases. Per germline, CDR1 LGHDT and CDR2 YNNKEL (reference sequence). J lost 4 bases, V lost 4 bases, and 7 bases had no gene match. The CDR3 is 15 amino acids. The CDR3 bases are TGTGCCAGCAGCCCAACCGGGACAGAATACAATGAGCAGTTCTTC. It codes for CASSPTGTEYNEQFF.

The chain couples TRBV27 to TRBJ1-1; the match to TRBD1 covers 8 bases. The CDR3 sequence is 13 residues long. Germline CDR1 MNHEY, CDR2 SMNVEV (reference sequence). Trimming removed 4 bases from V and 7 bases from J; junction bases left unmatched: 5. CDR3 nucleotides: TGTGCCAGCAGTTGGACAGGGTCCAGTGAAGCTTTCTTT. Translating gives CASSWTGSSEAFF.

This rearrangement joins TRBV5-1 to TRBJ1-3; D is unresolved. The CDR3 has 14 residues. V gave up 1 base and J gave up 1 base, with 6 bases separating them. Germline-derived CDR1 and CDR2 are SGHRS and YFSETQ. The CDR3: CASSLWESGNTIYF. The DNA of the CDR3 is TGCGCCAGCAGCTTGTGGGAGTCTGGAAACACCATATATTTT.

The chain links TRBV4-1 to TRBJ2-5; TRBD1 is a possible D gene (5 bases). With 0 bases removed from V and 5 bases from J, the gap between germline ends came to 16 bases. The length of the CDR3 is 16 residues. The germline V gene encodes CDR1 MGHRA and CDR2 YSYEKL. The CDR3 DNA reads as TGCGCCAGCAGCCAAGATCCGCAGGGCGGTGGGGAGACCCAGTACTTC. Translation gives CASSQDPQGGGETQYF.

This clone showed up just a few times. The rearrangement links TRBV29-1 to TRBJ2-1; 8 positions match TRBD1. The CDR3 spans 15 residues. Germline-derived CDR1 and CDR2 are SQVTM and ANQGSEA. Trimming cost V 4 bases and J 8 bases; bases outside gene matches: 13. The CDR3 DNA follows: TGCAGCGTTGCATCCCTGGCAGGGGGCAGGCATGAGCAGTTCTTC. Translating gives CSVASLAGGRHEQFF.

The rearrangement joins TRBV10-3 to TRBJ1-6; D perhaps matches TRBD1 (6 bases). V lost 4 bases and J 16 bases, leaving 26 bases between the germline ends. The CDR3 contains 16 residues. From germline, CDR1 is ENHRY and CDR2 SYGVKD. CDR3 nucleotides: TGTGCCATCAGTGTTTTAGGTGGTCAGGGGATAGGCCTACTCCACTTT. Its translation: CAISVLGGQGIGLLHF.

The gene calls are TRBV12-3 or TRBV12-4 and TRBJ1-2; possibly TRBD1 for D (6 bases). The CDR3 loop spans 13 amino acids. Trimming cost V 3 bases and J 6 bases, with 11 bases left between them. CDR3 in amino acids: CASSFLRDNGYTF. The CDR3 nucleotides are TGTGCCAGCAGTTTTCTCAGGGACAATGGCTACACCTTC.

The CDR3 protein is CASSWTVKIEKLFF. The CDR3 bases are TGTGCCAGCAGTTGGACAGTAAAGATTGAAAAACTGTTTTTT. The rearrangement joins TRBV28 to TRBJ1-4, with TRBD1 as a possible D gene (6 bases). Trimming removed 4 bases from V and 7 bases from J, with 13 bases in between. The CDR3 contains 14 residues. The germline V gene encodes CDR1 MDHEN and CDR2 SYDVKM.

This clone was counted a single time. The genes are TRBV6-5 and TRBJ2-3; TRBD2 might be the D (6 bases). The CDR3 loop spans 15 amino acids. Germline V gene data show CDR1 as MNHEY and CDR2 as SVGAGI. V dropped 2 bases and J dropped 2 bases, with 11 bases sitting between them. This chain's CDR3 is CASSYRRVSTDTQYF. The CDR3 DNA reads as TGTGCCAGCAGTTACAGGAGGGTCTCCACAGATACGCAGTATTTT.

The sample holds one count of this clone. The rearrangement uses TRBV5-6 and TRBJ1-4; 9 nucleotides align to TRBD1. The junction had 16 bases not matched to a gene; V was cut back by 7 bases and J by 15 bases. CDR3 length: 14 amino acids. The germline V gene has CDR1 SGHDT and CDR2 YYEEEE. CDR3 sequence (DNA): TGTGCCAGCTTTGATTCAGGTGGGACAGGGAGGGTGTTTTTT. Amino acid sequence: CASFDSGGTGRVFF.